This is a list of T cell receptor beta chains from one sample in a study of CD8 T cells in Susac syndrome. TCRdb called the immunoSEQ multiplex PCR reads again in MiXCR, with one record for every CDR3 protein. The repertoire consists of about 180,000 distinct CDR3 sequences, with about 93% occurring once and the leading ten covering about 0.088%. What was sequenced was CD4+ T cells from PBMCs. Receptors were obtained from a human donor with multiple sclerosis. CDR3s include the opening cysteine and the closing phenylalanine or tryptophan. A clone size is listed for some rows: how often the clone was seen (once, few, many), or a class if it is expanded.

size	V	CDR3
-	TRBV20-1	CSAVRGRETQYF
-	TRBV6-2/TRBV6-3	CASSYETSGYEQYF
-	TRBV19	CATQYSVYGGNQPQHF
-	TRBV2	CASSEISITLAKNIQYF
-	TRBV4-1	CASSQDMESNYGYTF
-	TRBV27	CASKLTGGHTEAFF
-	TRBV29-1	CSVRDSPGEKLFF
-	TRBV12-3/TRBV12-4	CASRQTGGKYEQYF
once	TRBV9	CASSLGPGLMNTEAFF
-	TRBV10-3	CAISTPGRTYEQYF
-	TRBV29-1	CSAVSATSGADTQYF
-	TRBV4-2	CASSQVSGVGYNEQFF
-	TRBV19	CASRGSSDQAFF
-	TRBV20-1	CSAQAGGTNYGYTF
-	TRBV18	CASSPRDVGTEAFF
-	TRBV11-2	CANSQWLEGGYTF
-	TRBV3-1	CASSLQRGYNEQLF
-	TRBV7-8	CASSSDGTGRSPLHF
-	TRBV7-2	CASSFDRGLWNEQFF
once	TRBV4-2	CASSQGEGQVSGANVLTF
-	TRBV19	CASSPNYSGDIQYF
-	TRBV5-1	CASSLEGRRGEQFF
-	TRBV5-1	CASSLEGTPITGELFF
-	TRBV20-1	CSASPRGQPLHF
-	TRBV7-9	CASSSSTRIGELFF
-	TRBV15	CATSNFQGRHMGDTQYF
-	TRBV19	CASSIGTGTSTDTQYF
-	TRBV2	CASSGTYYEQYF
once	TRBV5-1	CASSSDSGRSTEAFF
-	TRBV28	CASSRRTSGRNEQFF
once	TRBV24-1	CATSDFKRHTQYF
once	TRBV19	CASGTGRTSTNEKLFF
-	TRBV5-4	CASSSGLAGVADTQYF
-	TRBV29-1	CSVRAPMRDTQYF
-	TRBV19	CASQGGGNQPQHF
-	TRBV7-2	CASSLRSTGPPLEAFF